The 23 T cell receptor beta chains below were found in one sample sequenced in a study of PD-1 blockade in classical Hodgkin lymphoma. Each patient experienced a relapse that followed autologous stem cell transplantation, and brentuximab vedotin exposure varied. TCRdb's table, derived via immunoSEQ multiplex PCR, lists solely in-frame clones and lacks some. The sample lists some 150,000 clones; about 81% were seen once. Sequencing was performed on peripheral blood mononuclear cells (PBMCs), taken before the second cycle of nivolumab. These receptors were taken from a human donor with classical Hodgkin lymphoma.

This rearrangement joins TRBV29-1 to TRBJ1-1; D gene unclear. Germline CDR1 SQVTM, CDR2 ANQGSEA. The CDR3 consists of 12 residues. Trimming stripped 7 bases from V and 5 bases from J, with 14 bases between. The CDR3 loop is CSGGYLGTEAFF. The CDR3 coding sequence is TGCAGCGGGGGATATCTGGGAACTGAAGCTTTCTTT.

The chain recombines TRBV7-9 with TRBJ2-3; TRBD1 aligns across 9 bases. V lost 4 bases, J lost 5 bases, and 1 base stayed unmatched. The CDR3 has 13 residues. Germline V CDR1 and CDR2: SEHNR, FQNEAQ (reference sequence). The CDR3 region is CASSSTGGDTQYF. The CDR3 DNA reads TGTGCCAGCAGCTCGACAGGGGGAGATACGCAGTATTTT.

This clone was seen only a few times. V is TRBV2 and J is TRBJ2-7; 11 positions match TRBD1. The ends lost 5 bases at V and 4 bases at J; junction bases unmatched: 4. CDR3 length: 14 amino acids. In germline, CDR1 is SNHLY, CDR2 FYNNEI. The CDR3 reads CASSLGTGGYEQYF. Here the CDR3 DNA reads TGTGCCAGCAGTTTGGGGACAGGGGGTTACGAGCAGTACTTC.

The chain carries TRBV21-1 and TRBJ1-1. TRBV21-1 is a known pseudogene. The CDR3 covers 17 residues. The CDR3, as DNA: TGTGCCAGCAGCGACTTCCGGGACCTTTCCCCGGACACTGAAGCTTTCTTT. Translating gives CASSDFRDLSPDTEAFF.

The genes are TRBV18 and TRBJ1-1, with a possible D match to TRBD1 (6 bases). Germline assignment: CDR1 KGHSH and CDR2 LQKENI. The length of the CDR3 is 18 residues. Trimming removed 6 bases from V and 3 bases from J, with 26 bases in between. In DNA form, the CDR3 reads TGTGCCAGCTCCCCTGTTCGGGGGCGAATGTCGCGGGACACTGAAGCTTTCTTT. Its translation: CASSPVRGRMSRDTEAFF.

The chain uses TRBV7-9 and TRBJ2-5, with D perhaps matching TRBD1 or TRBD2 (6 bases each). The germline V gene encodes CDR1 SEHNR and CDR2 FQNEAQ (reference sequence). The ends were cut back, 3 bases at V and 5 bases at J, with 13 bases in the middle. This CDR3 comprises 14 residues. CDR3 sequence (DNA): TGTGCCAGCAGCTTCAGGGGAGGCAAGGAGACCCAGTACTTC. Translated: CASSFRGGKETQYF. The variable domain in full, with the rest retrieved from reference TRBV7-9 and TRBJ2-5, is DTGVSQNPRHKITKRGQNVTFRCDPISEHNRLYWYRQTLGQGPEFLTYFQNEAQLEKSRLLSDRFSAERPKGSFSTLEIQRTEQGDSAMYLCASSFRGGKETQYFGPGTRLLVL.

The chain uses TRBV4-2 and TRBJ1-1; 10 bases agree with TRBD1. The CDR3 totals 16 residues. Germline CDR1 is LGHNA and CDR2 is YNFKEQ. The V gene end was trimmed by 5 bases and the J gene end by 4 bases; junction bases not matched to a gene: 10. For the CDR3, the DNA is TGTGCCAGCAGCTTAACGTCCGGGACAGGGGCCACTGAAGCTTTCTTT. It specifies CASSLTSGTGATEAFF.

This clone was counted a few times. The chain carries TRBV29-1 and TRBJ2-2, with D uncertain. The CDR3 length is 13 residues. The V gene lost 5 bases and the J gene lost 1 base, with 8 bases spanning the gap. The V gene's germline CDR1 is SQVTM and CDR2 ANQGSEA. The CDR3 reads CSVRWENTGELFF. In DNA form, the CDR3 reads TGCAGCGTTAGGTGGGAGAACACCGGGGAGCTGTTTTTT.

This sequence joins TRBV5-6 and TRBJ2-5, with 9 bases aligning to TRBD1. The V and J ends lost 3 bases and 5 bases, in that order; junction bases with no gene match: 5. The CDR3 is 14 residues long. The V gene's germline CDR1 is SGHDT and CDR2 YYEEEE. Here the CDR3 DNA reads TGTGCCAGCAGCTCGGGACAGGGAGGCGAGACCCAGTACTTC. Protein sequence: CASSSGQGGETQYF.

This clone was counted between two and nine times. The chain joins TRBV18 to TRBJ1-6, with D unclear. This CDR3 is 14 amino acids long. Germline values: CDR1 KGHSH, CDR2 LQKENI. The ends were cut back, 5 bases at V and 7 bases at J, with 12 bases in the middle. The DNA of the CDR3 is TGTGCCAGCTCAAACTTGGGTAGAAATTCACCCCTCCACTTT. This sequence encodes CASSNLGRNSPLHF.

V gene TRBV6-5 combines with J gene TRBJ1-1; D is unclear. The germline V and J ends were trimmed by 0 bases and 0 bases, with 8 bases remaining between them. From germline, CDR1 is MNHEY and CDR2 SVGAGI. This CDR3 comprises 15 residues. The CDR3 DNA sequence: TGTGCCAGCAGTTACTCGTGGCAGTTGAACACTGAAGCTTTCTTT. Translated: CASSYSWQLNTEAFF.

This clone occurred once. The chain combines TRBV9 with TRBJ1-2; D unresolved. The germline V and J ends were trimmed by 6 bases and 8 bases, with 11 bases remaining between them. The germline V gene encodes CDR1 SGDLS and CDR2 YYNGEE. The CDR3 has 11 residues. CDR3 sequence reads: CASNPAAGYTF. CDR3 coding DNA: TGTGCCAGCAACCCGGCTGCAGGCTACACCTTC.

This chain joins TRBV7-2 and TRBJ1-2, with D tentatively TRBD1 (5 bases). V was trimmed by 5 bases and J by 4 bases, leaving 11 bases between them. The CDR3 is 13 amino acids. Germline assignment: CDR1 SGHTA and CDR2 FQGNSA. CDR3 amino acids: CASSRHGGYGYTF. Written as DNA, the CDR3 is TGTGCCAGCAGCCGGCACGGGGGCTATGGCTACACCTTC. Together with reference TRBV7-2 and TRBJ1-2, the CDR3 gives the full variable domain: GAGVSQSPSNKVTEKGKDVELRCDPISGHTALYWYRQSLGQGLEFLIYFQGNSAPDKSGLPSDRFSAERTGGSVSTLTIQRTQQEDSAVYLCASSRHGGYGYTFGSGTRLTVV.

V gene TRBV7-2 combines with J gene TRBJ1-6, with TRBD1 identical over 8 bases. The CDR3 runs to 15 residues. The V gene's germline CDR1 is SGHTA and CDR2 FQGNSA. The junction had 6 bases not matched to a gene; V was cut back by 8 bases and J by 3 bases. The CDR3 sequence: CASLFTGGYNSPLHF. In DNA, the CDR3 is TGTGCCAGCCTCTTTACAGGGGGCTATAATTCACCCCTCCACTTT.

The chain couples TRBV4-2 to TRBJ1-6; D remains unclear. The germline CDR1 and CDR2 sequences are LGHNA and YNFKEQ. V lost 0 bases and J 7 bases, leaving 7 bases between the germline ends. The CDR3 runs to 14 residues. The chain's CDR3 is CASSQEESNSPLHF. In DNA, the CDR3 is TGTGCCAGCAGCCAAGAGGAGTCGAATTCACCCCTCCACTTT.

The sample holds a few counts of this clone. This rearrangement joins TRBV4-2 to TRBJ2-7; D call uncertain. CDR3 length: 13 residues. V was shortened by 4 bases and J by 3 bases, with 10 bases between the two germline ends. Germline V gene data show CDR1 as LGHNA and CDR2 as YNFKEQ. In nucleotides, the CDR3 is TGTGCCAGCAGCCCCGGCGGCTACTACGAGCAGTACTTC. Amino acid sequence: CASSPGGYYEQYF.

Only a few counts were recorded for this clone. The chain links TRBV18 to TRBJ2-7, with TRBD2 matching over 7 bases. CDR1 KGHSH and CDR2 LQKENI come from the germline V gene. V dropped 1 base and J dropped 3; count of bases not matched to a gene: 0. This CDR3 has 13 amino acids. The CDR3 protein is CASSPRGGYEQYF. DNA for the CDR3: TGTGCCAGCTCACCACGGGGGGGCTACGAGCAGTACTTC. The variable domain in full, with the rest retrieved from reference TRBV18 and TRBJ2-7, is NAGVMQNPRHLVRRRGQEARLRCSPMKGHSHVYWYRQLPEEGLKFMVYLQKENIIDESGMPKERFSAEFPKEGPSILRIQQVVRGDSAAYFCASSPRGGYEQYFGPGTRLTVT.

This chain connects TRBV28 to TRBJ1-3; D perhaps matches TRBD1 (5 bases). Germline V gives CDR1 MDHEN, CDR2 SYDVKM. V shed 3 bases and J shed 3 bases, with 9 bases lying between them. The CDR3 is made up of 14 amino acids. The CDR3 loop reads CASSFGGFGNTIYF. DNA of the CDR3: TGTGCCAGCAGTTTCGGGGGGTTTGGAAACACCATATATTTT. The complete variable domain, with remaining parts taken from reference TRBV28 and TRBJ1-3, reads DVKVTQSSRYLVKRTGEKVFLECVQDMDHENMFWYRQDPGLGLRLIYFSYDVKMKEKGDIPEGYSVSREKKERFSLILESASTNQTSMYLCASSFGGFGNTIYFGEGSWLTVV.

The gene calls are TRBV7-9 and TRBJ1-1; 11 nucleotides match TRBD1. The CDR3 contains 17 residues. The V segment lost 3 bases and the J segment 0 bases; nucleotides outside the gene matches: 6. Germline assignment: CDR1 SEHNR and CDR2 FQNEAQ (reference sequence). CDR3 coding DNA: TGTGCCAGCAGCTTGGGGACAGGGGGAGTTTTGAACACTGAAGCTTTCTTT. The encoded protein is CASSLGTGGVLNTEAFF. Full variable domain (rest looked up from reference TRBV7-9 and TRBJ1-1): DTGVSQNPRHKITKRGQNVTFRCDPISEHNRLYWYRQTLGQGPEFLTYFQNEAQLEKSRLLSDRFSAERPKGSFSTLEIQRTEQGDSAMYLCASSLGTGGVLNTEAFFGQGTRLTVV.

This chain uses TRBV7-8 with TRBJ1-4, with D perhaps matching TRBD1 (6 bases). The V end lost 5 bases, the J end lost 5 bases, and 15 bases lay between the germline ends. The CDR3 sequence is 15 residues long. Germline lookup yields CDR1 SGHVS and CDR2 FQNEAQ. CDR3 DNA: TGTGCCAGCAGCCCGGAGACAGGCGTAAATGAAAAACTGTTTTTT. Amino acid sequence: CASSPETGVNEKLFF.

The chain is built from TRBV5-1 and TRBJ1-1; the D gene is possibly TRBD1 (5 bases). This CDR3 contains 14 residues. Trimming left V 5 bases short and J 5 bases short, with 16 bases between. The germline V gene has CDR1 SGHRS and CDR2 YFSETQ. CDR3 residues: CASSAGLFVTEAFF. As DNA, the CDR3 is TGCGCCAGCAGTGCGGGGCTGTTCGTGACTGAAGCTTTCTTT.

V and J are TRBV5-6 and TRBJ2-6, with D unresolved. The CDR3 has 17 amino acids. Trimming stripped 0 bases from V and 0 bases from J, with 10 bases between. The germline gives CDR1 SGHDT, CDR2 YYEEEE. In DNA form, the CDR3 reads TGTGCCAGCAGCTTGGATAGGCCCTTCTCTGGGGCCAACGTCCTGACTTTC. Its translation: CASSLDRPFSGANVLTF.

The rearrangement joins TRBV7-7 to TRBJ2-5, with D possibly matching TRBD1 (6 bases). The ends were cut back, 6 bases at V and 5 bases at J, with 10 bases in the middle. The CDR3 is 12 amino acids. CDR1 and CDR2 (germline): SSHAT, FNYEAQ (reference sequence). Written as DNA, the CDR3 is TGTGCCAGCAGTCCAGGGGTTGAGACCCAGTACTTC. This gives the protein CASSPGVETQYF.